Listed here are 20 T cell receptor beta chains from one sample, sequenced in a study of T cell changes during pregnancy in multiple sclerosis. Produced via immunoSEQ multiplex PCR; TCRdb's table is partial and in-frame only. In the table there are 44,000 or so clones, 75% to 90% of which are singletons. This specimen consisted of peripheral blood, obtained in the first trimester of pregnancy. The receptors originated from a female donor in good health, enrolled as a control in a pregnancy study.

For the CDR3, the DNA is TGTGCCAGCAGCTTACAGGAAGGTTCGAATGAGCAGTTCTTC. Protein product: CASSLQEGSNEQFF. The rearrangement links TRBV7-9 to TRBJ2-1, with D unresolved. This CDR3 spans 14 amino acids. In germline, CDR1 is SEHNR, CDR2 FQNEAQ (reference sequence). V lost 2 bases and J 7 bases, leaving 12 bases between the germline ends.

The gene calls are TRBV27 and TRBJ1-5; possibly TRBD1 for D (5 bases). CDR1 and CDR2 from the germline V gene are MNHEY and SMNVEV (reference sequence). The CDR3 has 16 amino acids. The ends were cut back, 5 bases at V and 2 bases at J, with 16 bases in the middle. The CDR3 region has the DNA TGTGCCAGCAGTCTGATGGGGGGGTTTCGCAATCAGCCCCAGCATTTT. Its translation is CASSLMGGFRNQPQHF.

The chain has TRBV11-2 and TRBJ1-1, with a possible D match to TRBD1 (5 bases). The germline V gene encodes CDR1 SGHAT and CDR2 FQNNGV. The CDR3 is 13 residues long. The V end lost 3 bases, the J end lost 5 bases, and 10 bases lay between the germline ends. The CDR3 here is CASSFTGVTEAFF. Written as DNA, the CDR3 is TGTGCCAGCAGCTTCACGGGGGTTACTGAAGCTTTCTTT. Full variable domain (rest looked up from reference TRBV11-2 and TRBJ1-1): EAGVAQSPRYKIIEKRQSVAFWCNPISGHATLYWYQQILGQGPKLLIQFQNNGVVDDSQLPKDRFSAERLKGVDSTLKIQPAKLEDSAVYLCASSFTGVTEAFFGQGTRLTVV.

J is TRBJ2-3 and V is TRBV2; 16 nucleotides match TRBD2. CDR3 length equals 15 residues. J gave up 4 bases and V 6 bases, and 1 base lay outside the gene matches. Germline CDR1 reads SNHLY; CDR2 reads FYNNEI. The CDR3 nucleotides read TGTGCCAGCAGCGGGACTAGCGGGAGGGCAGATACGCAGTATTTT. This codes for CASSGTSGRADTQYF.

There are a few counts of this clone. V gene TRBV29-1 combines with J gene TRBJ1-1, with a tentative D call TRBD1 (5 bases). V was pared by 7 bases and J by 0 bases, with 12 bases between. This CDR3 has 13 amino acids. The germline gives CDR1 SQVTM, CDR2 ANQGSEA. CDR3 bases: TGCAGCGCATCGGGACTGATGAACACTGAAGCTTTCTTT. The encoded protein is CSASGLMNTEAFF.

This clone was detected only once. V gene TRBV4-3 combines with J gene TRBJ1-1; 7 bases are a match to TRBD1. Germline V CDR1 and CDR2: LGHNA, YSLEER. This CDR3 has 16 amino acids. The ends lost 0 bases at V and 1 base at J; junction bases unmatched: 5. The CDR3 nucleotides are TGCGCCAGCAGCCAAGACGCGACAGGGACGAACACTGAAGCTTTCTTT. It codes for CASSQDATGTNTEAFF.

V usage is TRBV9 and J usage is TRBJ2-1, with 15 nucleotides matching TRBD2. This CDR3 is built from 16 residues. The V gene end was trimmed by 4 bases and the J gene end by 7 bases; junction bases not matched to a gene: 6. Germline V gives CDR1 SGDLS, CDR2 YYNGEE. In nucleotides, the CDR3 is TGTGCCAGCAGCCCCCCCGGACTAGCGGGAGGGAATGAGCAGTTCTTC. As protein: CASSPPGLAGGNEQFF.

There are a few counts of this clone. This chain joins TRBV2 and TRBJ1-1; 7 nucleotides match TRBD1. The germline gives CDR1 SNHLY, CDR2 FYNNEI. V lost 7 bases to trimming and J lost 2 bases; unmatched junction nucleotides: 7. The CDR3 spans 14 residues. The CDR3 DNA reads as TGTGCCAGCAAGCTGGACAGGAAAAACACTGAAGCTTTCTTT. Protein product: CASKLDRKNTEAFF.

The V call is TRBV6-5, the J call TRBJ1-4, with D unresolved. The length of the CDR3 is 15 residues. The germline V gene has CDR1 MNHEY and CDR2 SVGAGI. Trimming took 4 bases from V and 4 from J, leaving 13 bases between them. The DNA of the CDR3 is TGTGCCAGCAGTTTGGGAGGACCAATTAATGAAAAACTGTTTTTT. Its translation: CASSLGGPINEKLFF.

The chain links TRBV28 to TRBJ1-5; D may be TRBD1 (5 bases). The CDR3 consists of 15 residues. CDR1 and CDR2 from the germline V gene are MDHEN and SYDVKM. Trimming left V 4 bases short and J 4 bases short, with 14 bases between. The DNA for the CDR3 is TGTGCCAGCAGTTCCCCTCAGGGTGGAAATCAGCCCCAGCATTTT. This gives the protein CASSSPQGGNQPQHF. The whole variable domain, filled in from reference TRBV28 and TRBJ1-5, reads DVKVTQSSRYLVKRTGEKVFLECVQDMDHENMFWYRQDPGLGLRLIYFSYDVKMKEKGDIPEGYSVSREKKERFSLILESASTNQTSMYLCASSSPQGGNQPQHFGDGTRLSIL.

This clone appeared once. The J gene is TRBJ2-7, the V gene TRBV6-6; 8 nucleotides agree with TRBD2. Losses at the gene ends were 0 bases for V and 7 bases for J; bases not matched to a gene: 8. The V gene's germline CDR1 is MNHNY and CDR2 SVGAGI (reference sequence). This CDR3 spans 15 amino acids. CDR3 sequence (DNA): TGTGCCAGCAGTTACTCGGGGACTAGGAGCATGGAGCAGTACTTC. This codes for CASSYSGTRSMEQYF.

V and J are TRBV19 and TRBJ1-2; 7 positions match TRBD1. Germline V gene sequence: CDR1 LNHDA, CDR2 SQIVND (reference sequence). V shed 8 bases, J shed 7 bases, and the junction held 10 bases outside the gene matches. The CDR3 is made up of 13 amino acids. The CDR3, as DNA: TGTGCCAGTTACCCAAAGGGGGCCGGTGGCTACACCTTC. As protein: CASYPKGAGGYTF.

The gene calls are TRBV11-3 and TRBJ2-3; perhaps TRBD2 as D (6 bases). Per the germline V gene, CDR1 is SGHNT and CDR2 is YENEEA. This CDR3 has 14 residues. Trimming removed 5 bases from V and 3 bases from J, with 12 bases in between. Here the CDR3 DNA reads TGTGCCAGCAGCAAACGTAGCGGAACAGATACGCAGTATTTT. Translating gives CASSKRSGTDTQYF.

J is TRBJ2-7 and V is TRBV9; 7 nucleotides match TRBD2. This CDR3 spans 16 amino acids. The V and J ends lost 0 bases and 6 bases, in that order; junction bases with no gene match: 12. From germline, CDR1 is SGDLS and CDR2 YYNGEE. The CDR3 coding sequence is TGTGCCAGCAGCGTAGAAGCGGGCCGGGAGCGGGGCGAGCAGTACTTC. It is translated as CASSVEAGRERGEQYF. Based on the CDR3 plus reference TRBV9 and TRBJ2-7, the full variable domain is DSGVTQTPKHLITATGQRVTLRCSPRSGDLSVYWYQQSLDQGLQFLIQYYNGEERAKGNILERFSAQQFPDLHSELNLSSLELGDSALYFCASSVEAGRERGEQYFGPGTRLTVT.

This clone was found once. The CDR3 sequence: CASSQQLNTEAFF. The CDR3 DNA sequence: TGCGCCAGCAGCCAACAGTTGAACACTGAAGCTTTCTTT. V is TRBV10-2 and J is TRBJ1-1; no firm D call. This CDR3 comprises 13 residues. Germline V CDR1 and CDR2: WSHSY, SAAADI. The V and J ends lost 6 bases and 0 bases respectively, with 8 bases between them.

This rearrangement joins TRBV6-5 to TRBJ2-2, with D tentatively TRBD2 (5 bases). Looked up from germline, CDR1 is MNHEY and CDR2 is SVGAGI. This CDR3 contains 16 residues. Trimming cost V 0 bases and J 3 bases, with 11 bases left between them. DNA for the CDR3: TGTGCCAGCAGTTACTCCCTAGCAGAATACACCGGGGAGCTGTTTTTT. Its protein is CASSYSLAEYTGELFF.

This clone was seen just once. This rearrangement joins TRBV29-1 to TRBJ1-2; 7 bases line up with TRBD1. V gave up 3 bases and J gave up 7 bases; unmatched junction bases: 5. Germline CDR1 SQVTM, CDR2 ANQGSEA. This CDR3 region has 12 residues. The CDR3 DNA follows: TGCAGCGTTGAGACCCAGGGGGGTGGCTACACCTTC. Translation gives CSVETQGGGYTF. Combining the CDR3 with reference TRBV29-1 and TRBJ1-2 gives the whole variable domain SAVISQKPSRDICQRGTSLTIQCQVDSQVTMMFWYRQQPGQSLTLIATANQGSEATYESGFVIDKFPISRPNLTFSTLTVSNMSPEDSSIYLCSVETQGGGYTFGSGTRLTVV.

This clone was counted once. CDR3 in DNA: TGTGCCAGCAGTCTTAGTGACAGGGGTGGCTACGAGCAGTACTTC. Its protein product is CASSLSDRGGYEQYF. The chain employs TRBV11-2 and TRBJ2-7, with 8 bases identical to TRBD1. V lost 6 bases to trimming and J lost 3 bases; unmatched junction nucleotides: 10. The CDR3 runs to 15 residues. Germline V gene data show CDR1 as SGHAT and CDR2 as FQNNGV.

The chain combines TRBV27 with TRBJ2-3; D unresolved. V was cut by 8 bases and J by 2 bases, with 8 bases left in between. The germline V gene encodes CDR1 MNHEY and CDR2 SMNVEV (reference sequence). The CDR3 has 12 amino acids. The CDR3 loop is CASGAHTDTQYF. The DNA of the CDR3 is TGTGCCAGCGGAGCCCACACAGATACGCAGTATTTT.

The chain has TRBV19 and TRBJ1-4; D unclear. CDR1 and CDR2 (germline): LNHDA, SQIVND (reference sequence). This CDR3 is 13 amino acids long. Trimming left V 3 bases short and J 6 bases short, with 8 bases between. CDR3 DNA sequence: TGTGCCAGTAGTATTGCGCAAGATGAAAAACTGTTTTTT. Translation: CASSIAQDEKLFF. The variable domain in full, with the rest retrieved from reference TRBV19 and TRBJ1-4, is DGGITQSPKYLFRKEGQNVTLSCEQNLNHDAMYWYRQDPGQGLRLIYYSQIVNDFQKGDIAEGYSVSREKKESFPLTVTSAQKNPTAFYLCASSIAQDEKLFFGSGTQLSVL.